A single sample is the source of the 16 T cell receptor beta chains below, sequenced in a study of T cells in Graves' hyperthyroidism and ophthalmopathy. TCR beta CDR3 sequences were amplified from RNA transcripts. An initial round of RT-PCR targeting the TCR CDR3 relied on the HTBI primer set. TCRdb called the multiplex PCR reads again in MiXCR, with one record for every CDR3 protein. The sample includes roughly 350,000 distinct CDR3 sequences, approximately 13% of them seen just once. Source material: blood. These TCRs come from a woman in her twenties or thirties with Graves' hyperthyroidism.

This clonotype appeared many times. J is TRBJ1-3 and V is TRBV2, with 8 bases matching TRBD1. Germline assignment: CDR1 SNHLY and CDR2 FYNNEI. V lost 3 bases and J lost 15; bases outside the gene matches: 10. The CDR3 has 13 residues. For the CDR3, the DNA is TGTGCCAGCAGTGAGGATGGGAGACAGGGGCGATATTTT. Residues: CASSEDGRQGRYF.

This clonotype was counted a few times. The rearrangement links TRBV28 to TRBJ2-7, with D unclear. Trimming left V 6 bases short and J 3 bases short, with 15 bases between. Germline assignment: CDR1 MDHEN and CDR2 SYDVKM. CDR3 length equals 14 residues. The CDR3 DNA sequence: TGTGCCAGCAGCTCCAACCCACTGATCTACGAGCAGTACTTC. It codes for CASSSNPLIYEQYF.

This clonotype was picked up many times. V usage is TRBV5-5 and J usage is TRBJ2-3, with 15 nucleotides matching TRBD2. The CDR3 has 18 amino acids. Trimming took 3 bases from V and 1 from J; bases not matched to a gene: 6. The germline gives CDR1 SGHKS, CDR2 YYEKEE (reference sequence). The CDR3 is CASSYGLAGGGGTDTQYF. The DNA of the CDR3 is TGTGCCAGCAGCTATGGACTAGCGGGAGGGGGGGGCACAGATACGCAGTATTTT.

This chain connects TRBV20-1 to TRBJ2-4; 10 bases align to TRBD1. The CDR3 loop spans 13 amino acids. Trimming cost V 5 bases and J 5 bases; bases outside gene matches: 3. The germline gives CDR1 DFQATT, CDR2 SNEGSKA (reference sequence). The CDR3 spells CSAGGQGENIQYF. The CDR3 DNA reads as TGCAGTGCTGGAGGACAGGGGGAAAACATTCAGTACTTC.

This clonotype has a handful of counts. V usage is TRBV20-1 and J usage is TRBJ2-7; D may correspond to TRBD1 or TRBD2 (5 bases each). V dropped 1 base and J dropped 5 bases, with 18 bases sitting between them. The CDR3 runs 15 residues. CDR1 DFQATT and CDR2 SNEGSKA come from the germline V gene (reference sequence). The CDR3 protein is CSARVSGTAWDEQYF. CDR3 bases: TGCAGTGCTAGAGTATCCGGGACGGCCTGGGACGAGCAGTACTTC.

This clonotype was recorded at least ten times. The chain recombines TRBV6-1 with TRBJ2-1, with D perhaps TRBD1 or TRBD2 (7 bases each). CDR1 is MNHNS, CDR2 SASEGT, per germline. The CDR3 spans 17 residues. The V end lost 6 bases, the J end lost 4 bases, and 22 bases lay between the germline ends. DNA of the CDR3: TGTGCCAGCAGACTCGGGACAGCGGGACTGGGATACAATGAGCAGTTCTTC. This codes for CASRLGTAGLGYNEQFF.

The rearrangement uses TRBV30 and TRBJ1-3; weak D call: TRBD1 (5 bases). Germline V gene lookup returns CDR1 GTSNPN and CDR2 SVGIG (reference sequence). The length of the CDR3 is 14 residues. V lost 2 bases, J lost 4 bases, and 12 bases lay in between. The CDR3 region is CAWSIGQVGNTIYF. DNA of the CDR3: TGTGCCTGGAGTATAGGACAAGTAGGAAACACCATATATTTT.

This clonotype was seen ten or more times. The V and J genes are TRBV7-9 and TRBJ1-4, with D perhaps matching TRBD1 (6 bases). Germline V gene lookup returns CDR1 SEHNR and CDR2 FQNEAQ (reference sequence). The CDR3 spans 14 residues. V was clipped by 6 bases and J by 11 bases, with 19 bases between them. CDR3 in DNA: TGTGCCAGCAGTTCGCGGGGGCCTGAGGGGAAACTGTTTTTT. It specifies CASSSRGPEGKLFF. The entire variable domain, with the rest obtained from reference TRBV7-9 and TRBJ1-4, is as follows: DTGVSQNPRHKITKRGQNVTFRCDPISEHNRLYWYRQTLGQGPEFLTYFQNEAQLEKSRLLSDRFSAERPKGSFSTLEIQRTEQGDSAMYLCASSSRGPEGKLFFGSGTQLSVL.

This clonotype was recorded a few times. J is TRBJ2-5 and V is TRBV15; D is possibly TRBD2 (6 bases). The CDR3 spans 15 residues. Germline V gene lookup returns CDR1 LNHNV and CDR2 YYDKDF (reference sequence). The ends were cut back, 1 base at V and 1 base at J, with 10 bases in the middle. The CDR3 region is CATSRATRFQETQYF. Here the CDR3 DNA reads TGTGCCACCAGCAGAGCGACTAGATTCCAAGAGACCCAGTACTTC.

This clonotype was counted a few times. This chain uses TRBV6-1 with TRBJ2-7; 8 bases map to TRBD2. V trimming: 5 bases; J trimming: 2 bases; junction bases outside the gene matches: 8. CDR3 length: 15 amino acids. Germline V CDR1 and CDR2: MNHNS, SASEGT. CDR3 in DNA: TGTGCCAGCAGTTCCAATCTACTAGCGGCCTACGAGCAGTACTTC. Amino acid sequence: CASSSNLLAAYEQYF.

The CDR3 protein is CASSQSAGNQPQHF. The CDR3 region has the DNA TGCGCCAGCAGCCAATCGGCAGGCAATCAGCCCCAGCATTTT. The chain uses TRBV4-3 and TRBJ1-5; D is unclear. Germline values: CDR1 LGHNA, CDR2 YSLEER. This CDR3 spans 14 amino acids. V was trimmed by 2 bases and J by 2 bases, leaving 7 bases between them.

This clonotype showed up just a few times. The DNA of the CDR3 is TGTGCCAGTAGGCCCACCGGGACAGACTTTAATTCACCCCTCCACTTT. Residues: CASRPTGTDFNSPLHF. The rearrangement joins TRBV19 to TRBJ1-6, with 7 bases that match TRBD1. Germline loops: CDR1 LNHDA, CDR2 SQIVND (reference sequence). The CDR3 has 16 residues. Losses at the gene ends were 6 bases for V and 6 bases for J; bases not matched to a gene: 11.

This sequence joins TRBV28 and TRBJ2-7, with TRBD2 identical over 10 bases. Looked up from germline, CDR1 is MDHEN and CDR2 is SYDVKM. There are 20 residues in the CDR3. V shed 10 bases, J shed 7 bases, and the junction held 31 bases outside the gene matches. In DNA form, the CDR3 reads TGTGCCAACCCTATCACAGCGTTTATCGATGACCCTAGCGGGAGCGGGGAGCAGTACTTC. It translates to CANPITAFIDDPSGSGEQYF.

This clonotype was picked up many times. The chain recombines TRBV24-1 with TRBJ2-7; D is unclear. The ends were cut back, 3 bases at V and 2 bases at J, with 7 bases in the middle. Looked up from germline, CDR1 is KGHDR and CDR2 is SFDVKD. The CDR3 is 13 residues long. This chain's CDR3 is CATSDPLPYEQYF. CDR3 coding DNA: TGTGCCACCAGTGATCCCCTACCCTACGAGCAGTACTTC.

This clonotype was counted a few times. The chain employs TRBV20-1 and TRBJ2-7, with D possibly TRBD2 on 7 matching bases. CDR3 length: 13 residues. CDR1 and CDR2 (germline): DFQATT, SNEGSKA (reference sequence). V lost 6 bases and J 3 bases, leaving 15 bases between the germline ends. The CDR3 region is CSAQGGGLYEQYF. The CDR3 coding sequence is TGCAGTGCCCAAGGGGGGGGCCTCTACGAGCAGTACTTC.

The table lists this clonotype with many counts. This chain joins TRBV27 and TRBJ1-1; 8 nucleotides line up with TRBD1. This CDR3 region has 16 residues. Trimming removed 2 bases from V and 1 base from J; junction bases left unmatched: 6. Per the germline V gene, CDR1 is MNHEY and CDR2 is SMNVEV (reference sequence). The DNA for the CDR3 is TGTGCCAGCAGTTTACGGGGACAGGCGAAGAACACTGAAGCTTTCTTT. This encodes CASSLRGQAKNTEAFF.